This T cell receptor beta chain was captured in a study of shared clonotypes between healthy human individuals. Naive CD8 isolation took CD45RO-negative cells positively selected for CCR7 and excluded terminally differentiated effector memory CD45RA+ cells. Healthy HIV-negative adults with no recent acute infections or vaccinations were recruited as donors. Notes on this clone: Its antigen is not identified.

TCRdb's copy holds only in-frame clones and misses some; the assay was immunoSEQ multiplex PCR. The sample shows about 2.1 million clones, 85% to 95% of them seen only once. Study findings and constraints: The study found lower generation probabilities in non-shared clonotypes than in those shared by all four donors. Larger estimated richness was generally recorded for naive subsets relative to memory subsets.

Trimming removed 3 bases at V and 0 bases at J, with 8 bases between. The CDR3 spans 15 residues. Germline V gene data show CDR1 as MGHRA and CDR2 as YSYEKL. Source material: naive CD8+ T cells from PBMCs. V usage is TRBV4-1 and J usage is TRBJ2-2; TRBD2 is a possible D gene (6 bases). This receptor was taken from a man in his late teens or twenties in good health. Some clones in this sample may be carry-over from other donors' samples. The CDR3 coding sequence is TGCGCCAGCAGCCAGCGGGGCTCGAACACCGGGGAGCTGTTTTTT. Its translation: CASSQRGSNTGELFF.